This T cell receptor beta chain was identified during a study of shared clonotypes between healthy human individuals. Notes on the study in general: Clonotype sharing across several donors was observed for roughly 5% of naive CD4 clonotypes.

The authors ran the assay at deep level. The table came from immunoSEQ multiplex PCR; TCRdb's copy has only in-frame clones and leaves some out. The data show under 850,000 clones, with roughly 92% seen just once and around 24% held by the top ten. CDR1 and CDR2 from the germline V gene are SEHNR and FQNEAQ (reference sequence). V was pared by 5 bases and J by 10 bases, with 9 bases between. CDR3 size: 11 residues. About this clone itself: Its antigen is unidentified.

Terminally differentiated effector memory CD45RA+ cells were excluded by CCR7 positive selection of CD45RO-negative cells. The receptor comes from a man between 25 and 39 years old in good health. Sample: naive CD8+ T cells sorted from blood. The chain employs TRBV7-9 and TRBJ2-1; no definite D call. CDR3 residues: CASSPVWEQFF. CDR3 nucleotide sequence: TGTGCCAGCAGCCCGGTGTGGGAGCAGTTCTTC.